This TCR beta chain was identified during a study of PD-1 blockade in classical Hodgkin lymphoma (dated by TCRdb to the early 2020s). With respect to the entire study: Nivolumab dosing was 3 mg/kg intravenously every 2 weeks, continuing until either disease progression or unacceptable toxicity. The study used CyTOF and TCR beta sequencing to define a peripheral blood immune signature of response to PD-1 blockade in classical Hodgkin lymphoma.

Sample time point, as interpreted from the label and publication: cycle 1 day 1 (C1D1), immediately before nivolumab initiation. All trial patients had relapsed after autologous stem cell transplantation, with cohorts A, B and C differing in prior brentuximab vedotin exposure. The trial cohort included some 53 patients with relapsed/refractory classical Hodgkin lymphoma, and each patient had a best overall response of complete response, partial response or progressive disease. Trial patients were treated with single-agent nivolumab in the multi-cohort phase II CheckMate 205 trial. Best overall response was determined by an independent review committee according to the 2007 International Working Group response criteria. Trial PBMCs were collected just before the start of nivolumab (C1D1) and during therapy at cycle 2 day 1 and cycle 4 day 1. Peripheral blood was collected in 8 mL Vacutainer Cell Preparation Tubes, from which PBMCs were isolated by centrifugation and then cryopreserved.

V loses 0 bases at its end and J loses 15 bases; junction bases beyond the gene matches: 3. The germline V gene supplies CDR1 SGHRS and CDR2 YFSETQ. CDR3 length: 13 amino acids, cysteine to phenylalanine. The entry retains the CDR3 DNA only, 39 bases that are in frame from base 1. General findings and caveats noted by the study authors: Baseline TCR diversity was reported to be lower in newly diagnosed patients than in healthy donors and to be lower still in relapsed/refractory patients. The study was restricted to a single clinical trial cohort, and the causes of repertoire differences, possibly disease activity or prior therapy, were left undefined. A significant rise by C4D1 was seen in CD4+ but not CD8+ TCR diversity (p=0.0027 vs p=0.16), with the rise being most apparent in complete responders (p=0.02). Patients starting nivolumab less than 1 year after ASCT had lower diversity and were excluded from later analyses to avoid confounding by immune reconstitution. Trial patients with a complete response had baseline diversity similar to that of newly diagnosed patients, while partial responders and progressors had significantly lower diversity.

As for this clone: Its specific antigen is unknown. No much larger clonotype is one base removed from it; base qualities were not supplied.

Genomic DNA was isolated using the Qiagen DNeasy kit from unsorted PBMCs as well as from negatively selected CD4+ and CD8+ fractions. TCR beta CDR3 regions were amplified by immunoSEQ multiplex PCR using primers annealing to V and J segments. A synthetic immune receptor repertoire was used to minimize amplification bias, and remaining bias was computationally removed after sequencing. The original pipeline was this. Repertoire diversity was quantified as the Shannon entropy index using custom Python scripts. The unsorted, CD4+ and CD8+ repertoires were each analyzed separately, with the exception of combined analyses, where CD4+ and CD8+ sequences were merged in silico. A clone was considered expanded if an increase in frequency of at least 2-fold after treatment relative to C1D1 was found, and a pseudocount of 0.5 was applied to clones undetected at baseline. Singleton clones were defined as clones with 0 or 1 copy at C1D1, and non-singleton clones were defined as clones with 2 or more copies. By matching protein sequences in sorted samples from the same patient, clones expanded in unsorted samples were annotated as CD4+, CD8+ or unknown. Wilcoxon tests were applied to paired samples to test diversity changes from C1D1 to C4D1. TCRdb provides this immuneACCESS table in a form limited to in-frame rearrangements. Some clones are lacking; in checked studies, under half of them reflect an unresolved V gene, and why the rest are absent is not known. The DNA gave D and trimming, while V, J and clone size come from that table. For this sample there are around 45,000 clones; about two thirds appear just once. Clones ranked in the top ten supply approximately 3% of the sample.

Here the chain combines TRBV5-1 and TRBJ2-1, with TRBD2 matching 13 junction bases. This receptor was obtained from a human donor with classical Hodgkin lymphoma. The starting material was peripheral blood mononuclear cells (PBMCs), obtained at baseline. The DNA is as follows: TGCGCCAGCAGCTTGGCGACTAGCGGGAGGTGGTTCTTC. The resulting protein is CASSLATSGRWFF.